This T cell receptor beta chain appears in the sequencing data of a study of T cell repertoires in cytomegalovirus infection. At the level of the study: Well-studied HLA-B-restricted CMV epitopes were used in the study alongside recently identified HLA-C-restricted ones. Public TCR beta signatures marked donors with CMV infection and the matching HLA.

TCRdb analysed the reads with MiXCR anew, one entry per CDR3 protein. This sample has roughly 990,000 distinct CDR3 sequences, with roughly 31% found just once. This clonotype was seen more than once but under ten times. Antigen unknown. V was clipped by 6 bases and J by 5 bases, with 9 bases between them. In germline, CDR1 is MNHEY, CDR2 SMNVEV (reference sequence). The CDR3 spans 12 residues. Findings and limits, study-wide: The study found HLA-C-restricted CMV-specific TCR beta clonotypes dominating the ex vivo response. Identification of carriers of CMV plus the relevant HLA was performed using cumulative public TCR beta family frequency.

The sample was cultured CD8+ T cells from PBMCs, taken from culture after CMV antigen stimulation. The source is a human donor in good health (CMV status not recorded). Some clones in this sample may be carry-over from other donors' samples. The J gene is TRBJ2-3, the V gene TRBV27; no reliable D call. CDR3: CASSRMGDTQYF. In DNA, the CDR3 is TGTGCCAGCAGCCGGATGGGAGATACGCAGTATTTT.